A selection of T cell receptor beta chains follows, all from one sample in a study of cytomegalovirus exposure and HLA in healthy donors. Using immunoSEQ multiplex PCR, the repertoire was profiled, and TCRdb retains in-frame clones only, with some absent. The sample lists roughly 56,000 clones; 91% were seen once. Sequencing used PBMCs. These receptor sequences come from a woman aged 25 to 45 in good health and CMV-seronegative. Each CDR3 is given with its conserved first and last residue. The D gene is left open where the match is weak. Not every row has a clone size; where given, it reads once, few, many or a size class.

>TRBJ2-3|once|.|15|TRBV6-5
TGTGCCAGCTGTATACAGGGTGGGTTCACAGATACGCAGTATTTT
CASCIQGGFTDTQYF
>TRBJ2-5|.|.|13|TRBV30
TGTGCCCCCCGGACCAGGGGATTCGAGACCCAGTACTTC
CAPRTRGFETQYF
>TRBJ1-5|once|.|16|TRBV27
TGTGCCAGCAGCTCCAAGGGAGTTTATAGCAATCAGCCCCAGCATTTT
CASSSKGVYSNQPQHF
>TRBJ2-3|.|.|13|TRBV2
TGTGCCAGCAGTGTACTAAAAACAGATACGCAGTATTTT
CASSVLKTDTQYF
>TRBJ2-5|.|.|16|TRBV7-8
TGTGCCAGCAGCTTAGCGGGGAGGCCCCGGGTTGAGACCCAGTACTTC
CASSLAGRPRVETQYF
>TRBJ2-1|.|TRBD2|16|TRBV6-5
TGTGCCAGCAGTTACGGGGGGGTCTTATCCTACAATGAGCAGTTCTTC
CASSYGGVLSYNEQFF
>TRBJ2-3|.|TRBD1|14|TRBV5-1
TGCGCCAGCGGTCAGGGGGCCGGCACAGATACGCAGTATTTT
CASGQGAGTDTQYF
>TRBJ2-7|few|.|15|TRBV28
TGTGCCAGCAGTACCCCTACGGGACTGACCTACGAGCAGTACTTC
CASSTPTGLTYEQYF
>TRBJ2-3|.|TRBD2|16|TRBV10-3
TGTGCCATCAGTCGGAATAGCGGGAGTGCTACAGATACGCAGTATTTT
CAISRNSGSATDTQYF
>TRBJ2-7|.|.|17|TRBV4-2
TGTGCCAGCAGCCAAGAAGAGTCCGGGAAAGCGACCTACGAGCAGTACTTC
CASSQEESGKATYEQYF
>TRBJ2-7|.|.|15|TRBV6-5
TGTGCCAGCAGTTACTGGGCCGTGAGCTCCTACGAGCAGTACTTC
CASSYWAVSSYEQYF
>TRBJ1-5|.|TRBD1|14|TRBV28
TGTGCCAGCAGGACAGGGTCTAGCAATCAGCCCCAGCATTTT
CASRTGSSNQPQHF
>TRBJ1-2|.|.|12|TRBV19
TGTGCCAGTAGTATACCCGAGTATGGCTACACCTTC
CASSIPEYGYTF
>TRBJ2-3|.|TRBD2|15|TRBV5-1
TGCGCCAGCGGGCCTAGCGGCACCGTGGGAGATACGCAGTATTTT
CASGPSGTVGDTQYF
>TRBJ2-1|.|TRBD2|15|TRBV19
TGTGCCAGTAGTCCTCAAATAACGGCTAGCGGTGAGCAGTTCTTC
CASSPQITASGEQFF
>TRBJ2-7|.|.|18|TRBV7-2
TGTGCCAGCGGCCCCGCGGCGGGGCCCTCCCGGGGATCCTACGAGCAGTACTTC
CASGPAAGPSRGSYEQYF
>TRBJ2-7|.|TRBD2|15|TRBV13
TGTGCCAGCAGCGAAACGACTAGCGGGAGCTACGAGCAGTACTTC
CASSETTSGSYEQYF
>TRBJ2-7|.|.|14|TRBV13
TGTGCCAGCAGCCCCCGGCACAGGTCGTACGAGCAGTACTTC
CASSPRHRSYEQYF
>TRBJ2-3|.|TRBD2|21|TRBV4-2
TGTGCCAGCAGCCAAGGGCAGCCGGGACTAGCAGACTCGCTTACCACAGATACGCAGTATTTT
CASSQGQPGLADSLTTDTQYF
>TRBJ2-7|.|.|14|TRBV2
TGTGCCAGCAGTGAAGGTGGCTTAACCTACGAGCAGTACTTC
CASSEGGLTYEQYF
>TRBJ2-6|.|.|13|TRBV27
TGTGCCAGCAGAATAGCTGGGGCCAACGTCCTGACTTTC
CASRIAGANVLTF
>TRBJ2-5|.|.|13|TRBV7-3
TGTGCCAGCAGCTTACTCGGGGAAGAGACCCAGTACTTC
CASSLLGEETQYF
>TRBJ2-7|.|.|15|TRBV4-1
TGCGCCAGCAGCCCTAGGGGCGGGAAGTCCTACGAGCAGTACTTC
CASSPRGGKSYEQYF
>TRBJ2-1|once|.|11|TRBV30
TGTGCCTGGAGTGTCGGGGGTGAGCAGTTCTTC
CAWSVGGEQFF
>TRBJ1-2|.|.|13|TRBV2
TGTGCCAGCAGGATTACAGCGGAGTATGGCTACACCTTC
CASRITAEYGYTF
>TRBJ2-6|once|.|16|TRBV6-5
TGTGCCAGCAGTTACTCCCAAAACTCTGGGGCCAACGTCCTGACTTTC
CASSYSQNSGANVLTF
>TRBJ2-3|.|.|14|TRBV2
TGTGCCAGCAGTGTAAGAGCGGTCACAGATACGCAGTATTTT
CASSVRAVTDTQYF
>TRBJ2-3|.|.|13|TRBV11-3
TGTGCCAGCAGCCTTGGACAGACAGATACGCAGTATTTT
CASSLGQTDTQYF
>TRBJ2-1|.|TRBD2|17|TRBV19
TGTGCCAGAATGGGACTAGCGGGAGAAAGGGGTAACAATGAGCAGTTCTTC
CARMGLAGERGNNEQFF
>TRBJ1-1|.|.|12|TRBV7-9
TGTGCCAGCAGCCTTACACCTACTGAAGCTTTCTTT
CASSLTPTEAFF
>TRBJ2-7|once|TRBD2|15|TRBV6-5
TGTGCCAGCAGTTCCGACCTAGCGGGAAGCTACGAGCAGTACTTC
CASSSDLAGSYEQYF
>TRBJ2-3|.|TRBD2|14|TRBV9
TGTGCCAGCAGCGTCGGCGGGAGGGCAGATACGCAGTATTTT
CASSVGGRADTQYF
>TRBJ2-7|.|.|15|TRBV4-3
TGCGCCAGCAGCCAAGGGCGGGGTACCTCCTACGAGCAGTACTTC
CASSQGRGTSYEQYF
>TRBJ1-1|.|.|15|TRBV5-1
TGCGCCAGCAGCCTGTTGGGGGCGATGAACACTGAAGCTTTCTTT
CASSLLGAMNTEAFF
>TRBJ2-7|.|TRBD1|14|TRBV6-5
TGTGCCAGCAGTACCAGGACAGGATCCTACGAGCAGTACTTC
CASSTRTGSYEQYF
>TRBJ2-2|.|.|11|TRBV29-1
TGCAGCGTTATAAACACCGGGGAGCTGTTTTTT
CSVINTGELFF
>TRBJ2-1|.|TRBD2|16|TRBV28
TGTGCCAGCAGTACCCCATTGGGGGGGGAGAGAAATGAGCAGTTCTTC
CASSTPLGGERNEQFF
>TRBJ1-5|.|TRBD1|15|TRBV28
TGTGCCAGCAGGGACTCACAGGGGCTTTATCAGCCCCAGCATTTT
CASRDSQGLYQPQHF
>TRBJ2-5|.|TRBD1|15|TRBV11-3
TGTGCCAGCAGCGCCGGGACAGGGGCCTCGGAGACCCAGTACTTC
CASSAGTGASETQYF
>TRBJ2-1|.|TRBD2|15|TRBV5-4
TGTGCCAGCAGCTTACCTAGCGGGAGTTACAATGAGCAGTTCTTC
CASSLPSGSYNEQFF
>TRBJ2-2|.|TRBD2|14|TRBV18
TGTGCCAGCTCACCACTAGCGGGAATTGGGGAGCTGTTTTTT
CASSPLAGIGELFF
>TRBJ2-2|once|.|15|TRBV7-2
TGTGCCAGCAGCTTAGACGCGGGGCGGACCGGGGAGCTGTTTTTT
CASSLDAGRTGELFF
>TRBJ1-1|.|.|12|TRBV4-1
TGCGCCAGCAGCCAGGGCACCCCTGAAGCTTTCTTT
CASSQGTPEAFF
>TRBJ2-1|.|.|15|TRBV5-6
TGTGCCAGCAGCTTGGACGGGCCCGGAGGTAATGAGCAGTTCTTC
CASSLDGPGGNEQFF
>TRBJ2-1|medium-sized|TRBD2|17|TRBV6-4
TGTGCCAGCAGTGACTCGATGGAGGCGGGAGGGCCAGGGGAGCAGTTCTTC
CASSDSMEAGGPGEQFF
>TRBJ1-1|.|.|14|TRBV6-9
TGTGCCAGCACCCTCGGCCTCAGGGACACTGAAGCTTTCTTT
CASTLGLRDTEAFF
>TRBJ1-4|.|.|13|TRBV29-1
TGCAGCGTTGAAGAGACAGCGGGGGAAAAACTGTTTTTT
CSVEETAGEKLFF
>TRBJ2-5|.|TRBD1|14|TRBV5-1
TGCGCCAGCAGGGAACCGGGACAGCAAGAGACCCAGTACTTC
CASREPGQQETQYF
>TRBJ1-2|.|.|12|TRBV6-5
TGTGCCAGCGGAGCTGGTGGCTATGGCTACACCTTC
CASGAGGYGYTF
>TRBJ2-3|.|TRBD2|15|TRBV7-9
TGTGCCAGCAGCCCAACTAGCGGGATTGCAGATACGCAGTATTTT
CASSPTSGIADTQYF
>TRBJ1-2|.|.|12|TRBV7-9
TGTGCCAGCAGCTTCAGGGATCATGGCTACACCTTC
CASSFRDHGYTF
>TRBJ2-1|.|TRBD2|15|TRBV7-2
TGTGCCAGCAGCTTACGGGAGGACCCCTACAATGAGCAGTTCTTC
CASSLREDPYNEQFF
>TRBJ2-1|.|TRBD2|18|TRBV7-9
TGTGCCAGCAGCCCGAGGACTAGCGGGAGCATAGGACTCAATGAGCAGTTCTTC
CASSPRTSGSIGLNEQFF
>TRBJ1-2|.|.|15|TRBV5-4
TGTGCCAGCAGCCCCGGAGGGCGGAGTAGGTATGGCTACACCTTC
CASSPGGRSRYGYTF